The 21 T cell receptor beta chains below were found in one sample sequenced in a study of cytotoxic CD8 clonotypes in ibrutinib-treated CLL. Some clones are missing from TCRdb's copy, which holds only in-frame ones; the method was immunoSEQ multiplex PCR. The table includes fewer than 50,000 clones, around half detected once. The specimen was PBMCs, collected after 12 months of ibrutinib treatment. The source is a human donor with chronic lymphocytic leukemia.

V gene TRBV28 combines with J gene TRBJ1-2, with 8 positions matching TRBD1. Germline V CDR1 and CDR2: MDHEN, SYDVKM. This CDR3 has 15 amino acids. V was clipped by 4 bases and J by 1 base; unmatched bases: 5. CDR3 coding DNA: TGTGCCAGCAGTTCCGCCGACAGGGGTAACTATGGCTACACCTTC. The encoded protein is CASSSADRGNYGYTF.

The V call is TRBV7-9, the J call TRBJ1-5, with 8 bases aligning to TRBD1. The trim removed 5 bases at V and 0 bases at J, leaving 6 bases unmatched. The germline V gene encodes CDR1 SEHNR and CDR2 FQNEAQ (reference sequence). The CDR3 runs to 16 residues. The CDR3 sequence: CASSPTGGGSNQPQHF. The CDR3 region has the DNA TGTGCCAGCAGCCCAACAGGGGGTGGTAGCAATCAGCCCCAGCATTTT.

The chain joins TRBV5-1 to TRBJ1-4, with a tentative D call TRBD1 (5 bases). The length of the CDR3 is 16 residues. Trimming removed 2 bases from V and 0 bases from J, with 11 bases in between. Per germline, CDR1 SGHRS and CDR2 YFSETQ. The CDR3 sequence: CASSFGDLATNEKLFF. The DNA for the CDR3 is TGCGCCAGCAGCTTTGGGGACCTAGCAACTAATGAAAAACTGTTTTTT.

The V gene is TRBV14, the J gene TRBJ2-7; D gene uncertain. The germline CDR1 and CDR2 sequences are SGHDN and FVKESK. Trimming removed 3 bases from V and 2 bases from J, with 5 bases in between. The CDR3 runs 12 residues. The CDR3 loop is CASSHLTYEQYF. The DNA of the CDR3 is TGTGCCAGCAGCCATCTGACCTACGAGCAGTACTTC.

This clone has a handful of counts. The CDR3 is CASRRGRNYEQYF. Here the CDR3 DNA reads TGTGCCAGCAGGAGGGGCAGAAACTACGAGCAGTACTTC. The chain joins TRBV5-6 to TRBJ2-7, with D perhaps matching TRBD1 or TRBD2 (5 bases each). The CDR3 loop spans 13 amino acids. V gave up 5 bases and J gave up 3 bases, with 12 bases separating them. Germline V gene sequence: CDR1 SGHDT, CDR2 YYEEEE. Full variable domain (rest looked up from reference TRBV5-6 and TRBJ2-7): DAGVTQSPTHLIKTRGQQVTLRCSPKSGHDTVSWYQQALGQGPQFIFQYYEEEERQRGNFPDRFSGHQFPNYSSELNVNALLLGDSALYLCASRRGRNYEQYFGPGTRLTVT.

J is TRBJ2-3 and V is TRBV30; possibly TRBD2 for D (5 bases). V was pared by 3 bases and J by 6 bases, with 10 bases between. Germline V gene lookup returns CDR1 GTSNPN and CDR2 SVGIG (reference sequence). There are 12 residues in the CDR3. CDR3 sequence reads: CAWRGSGDTQYF. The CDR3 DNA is TGTGCCTGGAGGGGATCGGGGGATACGCAGTATTTT. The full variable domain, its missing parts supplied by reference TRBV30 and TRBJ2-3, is SQTIHQWPATLVQPVGSPLSLECTVEGTSNPNLYWYRQAAGRGLQLLFYSVGIGQISSEVPQNLSASRPQDRQFILSSKKLLLSDSGFYLCAWRGSGDTQYFGPGTRLTVL.

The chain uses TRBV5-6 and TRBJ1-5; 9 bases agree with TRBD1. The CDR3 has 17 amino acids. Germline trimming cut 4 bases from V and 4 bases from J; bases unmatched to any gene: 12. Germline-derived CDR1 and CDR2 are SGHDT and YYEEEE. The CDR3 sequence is CASSPSGTGTWNQPQHF. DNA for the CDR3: TGTGCCAGCAGCCCTTCCGGGACAGGGACTTGGAATCAGCCCCAGCATTTT.

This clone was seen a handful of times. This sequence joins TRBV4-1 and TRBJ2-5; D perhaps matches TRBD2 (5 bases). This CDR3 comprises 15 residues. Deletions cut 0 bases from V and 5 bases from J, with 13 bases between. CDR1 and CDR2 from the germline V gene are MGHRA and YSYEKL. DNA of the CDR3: TGCGCCAGCAGCCAAGACCGGCGGGTAGGGGAGACCCAGTACTTC. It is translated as CASSQDRRVGETQYF.

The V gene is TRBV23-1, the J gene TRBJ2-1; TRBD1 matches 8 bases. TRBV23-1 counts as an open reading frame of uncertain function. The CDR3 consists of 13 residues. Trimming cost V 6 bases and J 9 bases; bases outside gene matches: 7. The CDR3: CASRDGQGIEQFF. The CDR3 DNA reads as TGCGCCAGCAGAGACGGACAGGGTATTGAGCAGTTCTTC.

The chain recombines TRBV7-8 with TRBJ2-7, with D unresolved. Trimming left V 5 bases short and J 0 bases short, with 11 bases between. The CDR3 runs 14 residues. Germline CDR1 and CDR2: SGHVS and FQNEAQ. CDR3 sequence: CASSIPLISYEQYF. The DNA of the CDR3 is TGTGCCAGCAGCATACCGCTGATCTCCTACGAGCAGTACTTC. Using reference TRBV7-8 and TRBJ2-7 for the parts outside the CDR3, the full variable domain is GAGVSQSPRYKVAKRGQDVALRCDPISGHVSLFWYQQALGQGPEFLTYFQNEAQLDKSGLPSDRFFAERPEGSVSTLKIQRTQQEDSAVYLCASSIPLISYEQYFGPGTRLTVT.

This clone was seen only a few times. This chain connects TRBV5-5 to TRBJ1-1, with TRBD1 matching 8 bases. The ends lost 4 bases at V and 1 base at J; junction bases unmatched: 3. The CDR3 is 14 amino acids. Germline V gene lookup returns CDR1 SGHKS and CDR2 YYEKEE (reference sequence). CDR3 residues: CASSGQGGNTEAFF. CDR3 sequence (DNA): TGTGCCAGCAGCGGACAGGGAGGGAACACTGAAGCTTTCTTT.

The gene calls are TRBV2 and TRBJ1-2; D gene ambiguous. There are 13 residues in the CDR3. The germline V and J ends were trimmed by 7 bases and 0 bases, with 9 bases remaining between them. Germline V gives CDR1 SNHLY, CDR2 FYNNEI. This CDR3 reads CASIRESNYGYTF. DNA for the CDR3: TGTGCCAGCATAAGGGAATCTAACTATGGCTACACCTTC. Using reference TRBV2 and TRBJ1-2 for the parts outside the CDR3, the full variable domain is EPEVTQTPSHQVTQMGQEVILRCVPISNHLYFYWYRQILGQKVEFLVSFYNNEISEKSEIFDDQFSVERPDGSNFTLKIRSTKLEDSAMYFCASIRESNYGYTFGSGTRLTVV.

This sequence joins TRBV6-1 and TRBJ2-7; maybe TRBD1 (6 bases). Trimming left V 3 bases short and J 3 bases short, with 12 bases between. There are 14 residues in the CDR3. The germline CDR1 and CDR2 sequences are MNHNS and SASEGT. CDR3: CASSDRGWFYEQYF. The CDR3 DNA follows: TGTGCCAGCAGTGACAGGGGATGGTTCTACGAGCAGTACTTC.

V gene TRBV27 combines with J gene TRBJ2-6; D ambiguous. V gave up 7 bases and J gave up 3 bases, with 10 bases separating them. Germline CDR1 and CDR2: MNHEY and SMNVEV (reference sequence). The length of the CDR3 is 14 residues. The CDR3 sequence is CASKSGRGANVLTF. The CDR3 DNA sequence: TGTGCCAGCAAATCCGGACGTGGGGCCAACGTCCTGACTTTC.

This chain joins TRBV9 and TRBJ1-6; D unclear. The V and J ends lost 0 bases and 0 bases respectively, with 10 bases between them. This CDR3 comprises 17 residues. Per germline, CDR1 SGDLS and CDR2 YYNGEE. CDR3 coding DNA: TGTGCCAGCAGCGTAGCGGACTCTGGCTCCTATAATTCACCCCTCCACTTT. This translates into CASSVADSGSYNSPLHF.

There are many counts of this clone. CDR3 nucleotide sequence: TGTGCCAGCAGTGCCAGGGGGTTCGGTCGTCAGCCCCAGCATTTT. Protein sequence: CASSARGFGRQPQHF. V and J are TRBV2 and TRBJ1-5, with TRBD1 matching 7 bases. There are 15 residues in the CDR3. The ends lost 4 bases at V and 6 bases at J; junction bases unmatched: 9. The germline V gene has CDR1 SNHLY and CDR2 FYNNEI.

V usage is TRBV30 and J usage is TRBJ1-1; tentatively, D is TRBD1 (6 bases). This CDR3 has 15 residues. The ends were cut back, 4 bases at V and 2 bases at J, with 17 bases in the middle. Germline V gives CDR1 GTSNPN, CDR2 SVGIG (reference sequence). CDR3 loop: CAWKLQGPPNTEAFF. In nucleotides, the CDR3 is TGTGCCTGGAAGTTGCAGGGGCCGCCAAACACTGAAGCTTTCTTT.

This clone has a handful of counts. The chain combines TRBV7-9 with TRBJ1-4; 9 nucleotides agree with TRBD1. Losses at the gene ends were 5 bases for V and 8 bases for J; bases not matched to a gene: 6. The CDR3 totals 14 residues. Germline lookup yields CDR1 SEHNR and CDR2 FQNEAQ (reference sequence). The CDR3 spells CASSGQGSGEKLFF. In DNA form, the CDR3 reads TGTGCCAGCAGCGGACAGGGGAGTGGCGAAAAACTGTTTTTT.

CDR3 nucleotides: TGTGCCAGCAGGCTCCTGGGACAGGGGGCGGTAGATGAGCAGTTCTTC. Translating it yields CASRLLGQGAVDEQFF. J is TRBJ2-1 and V is TRBV7-6, with TRBD1 identical over 12 bases. Germline assignment: CDR1 SGHVS and CDR2 FNYEAQ. The CDR3 totals 16 residues. The V segment lost 6 bases and the J segment 8 bases; nucleotides outside the gene matches: 11.

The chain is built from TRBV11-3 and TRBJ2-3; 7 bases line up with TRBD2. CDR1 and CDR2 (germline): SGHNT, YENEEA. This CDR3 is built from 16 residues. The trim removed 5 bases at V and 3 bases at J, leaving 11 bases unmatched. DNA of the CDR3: TGTGCCAGCAGCCAAGGGTTAGGCGGGAGAACAGATACGCAGTATTTT. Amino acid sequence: CASSQGLGGRTDTQYF.

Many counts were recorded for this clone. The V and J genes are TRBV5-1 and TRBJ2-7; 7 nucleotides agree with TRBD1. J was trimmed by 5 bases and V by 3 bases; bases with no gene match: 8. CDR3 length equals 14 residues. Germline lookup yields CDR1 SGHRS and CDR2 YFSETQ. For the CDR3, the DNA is TGCGCCAGCAGCTCTCCACGGGACAGCAACGAGCAGTACTTC. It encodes CASSSPRDSNEQYF.